Listed here is a single TCR beta chain. The sample originates from a study of blood T cell repertoires in COVID-19. At the level of the study: COVID-19 samples collected from the United States, Italy and Spain covered acute and convalescent phases.

Per the original data handling: Amplification from reference gene primers served as the basis for estimated nucleated cell counts. Produced via immunoSEQ multiplex PCR; TCRdb's table is partial and in-frame only. For V, J and clone size, that table is used; D and trimming come from the DNA. The repertoire holds 250,000 or so clones, over 80% seen once, with 0.95% to 1.5% in the top ten. V lost 5 bases, J lost 4 bases, and 9 bases lay in between. The CDR3 length is 13 residues. Germline values: CDR1 SGHNT, CDR2 YENEEA. The chain is built from TRBV11-3 and TRBJ2-1, with D perhaps TRBD2 (5 bases). The sequence was obtained from a human donor in a cohort exposed to, infected with or recovered from COVID-19 (not recorded which). The donor label of this sample is uncertain. Sequencing input: PBMCs or T cells enriched from blood (not recorded which). The CDR3 loop is CASSPGYYNEQFF. The CDR3 DNA reads as TGTGCCAGCAGCCCGGGATATTACAATGAGCAGTTCTTC.